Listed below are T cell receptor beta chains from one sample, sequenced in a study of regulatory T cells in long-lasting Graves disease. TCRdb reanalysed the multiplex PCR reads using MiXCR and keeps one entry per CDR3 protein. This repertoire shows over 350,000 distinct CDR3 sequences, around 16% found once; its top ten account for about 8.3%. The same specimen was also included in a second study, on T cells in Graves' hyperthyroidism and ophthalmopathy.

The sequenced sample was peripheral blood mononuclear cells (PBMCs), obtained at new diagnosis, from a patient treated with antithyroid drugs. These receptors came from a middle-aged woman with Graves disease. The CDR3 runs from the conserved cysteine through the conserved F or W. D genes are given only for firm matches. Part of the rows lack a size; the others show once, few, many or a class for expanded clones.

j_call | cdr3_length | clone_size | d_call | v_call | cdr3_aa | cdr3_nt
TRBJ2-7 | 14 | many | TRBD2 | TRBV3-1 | CASSSLAGSYEQYF | TGTGCCAGCAGTTCGCTAGCGGGATCCTACGAGCAGTACTTC
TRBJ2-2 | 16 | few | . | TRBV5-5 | CASSLDGFGGPGELFF | TGTGCCAGCAGCTTGGATGGTTTCGGGGGACCCGGGGAGCTGTTTTTT
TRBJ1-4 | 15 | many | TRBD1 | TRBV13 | CASSLAQGGSEKLFF | TGTGCCAGCAGCTTAGCACAGGGGGGAAGTGAAAAACTGTTTTTT
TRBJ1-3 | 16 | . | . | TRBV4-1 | CASSYRDTSSGNTIYF | TGCGCCAGCAGTTACAGGGACACGAGCTCTGGAAACACCATATATTTT
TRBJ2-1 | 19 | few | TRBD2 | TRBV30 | CAWSVSPTPSGSSYNEQFF | TGTGCCTGGAGTGTAAGCCCTACGCCTAGCGGGAGCTCCTACAATGAGCAGTTCTTC
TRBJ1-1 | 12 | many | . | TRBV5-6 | CASSSTNRFAFF | TGTGCCAGCAGCTCAACGAACAGGTTTGCTTTCTTT
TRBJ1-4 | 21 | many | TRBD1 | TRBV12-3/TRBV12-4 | CASSIHLSRDRDFATNEKLFF | TGTGCCAGCAGCATTCATCTGTCCCGGGACAGGGACTTTGCAACTAATGAAAAACTGTTTTTT
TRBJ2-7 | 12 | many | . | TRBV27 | CASSFTGETSFF | TGTGCCAGCAGCTTTACCGGCGAAACCTCCTTTTTC
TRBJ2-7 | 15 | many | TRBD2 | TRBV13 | CASSLREASGYEQYF | TGTGCCAGCAGCTTACGGGAGGCTAGCGGCTACGAGCAGTACTTC
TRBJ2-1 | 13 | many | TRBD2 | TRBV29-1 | CSVTGTSTAEQFF | TGCAGCGTCACCGGGACTAGCACGGCTGAGCAGTTCTTC
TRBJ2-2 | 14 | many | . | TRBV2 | CASSPHGLAWELFF | TGTGCCAGCAGTCCCCACGGACTCGCCTGGGAGCTGTTTTTT
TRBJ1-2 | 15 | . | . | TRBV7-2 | CASSLASGVHYGYTF | TGTGCCAGCAGCTTAGCGTCAGGGGTTCACTATGGCTACACCTTC
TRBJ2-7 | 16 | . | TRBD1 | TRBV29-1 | CSVVREDRGGSYEQYF | TGCAGCGTGGTGCGAGAGGACAGGGGGGGCTCCTACGAGCAGTACTTC
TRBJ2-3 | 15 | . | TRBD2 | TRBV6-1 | CASISLAGGTDTQYF | TGTGCCAGCATTAGCCTAGCGGGAGGTACAGATACGCAGTATTTT
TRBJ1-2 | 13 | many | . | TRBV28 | CASRVGGADGYTF | TGTGCCAGCAGGGTGGGGGGCGCGGATGGCTACACCTTC